This T cell receptor (beta chain) is from a study of OX40 agonist ivuxolimab in advanced cancers. Study details: Patients were infused with ivuxolimab every 2 weeks at 0.01 to 10 mg/kg. Dose-escalation cases comprised hepatocellular carcinoma, melanoma, renal cell or head and neck cancer. Study-wide results and caveats: Expanded peripheral T cells had an undetermined antigen specificity.

CDR1 and CDR2 from the germline V gene are SEHNR and FQNEAQ (reference sequence). The germline V and J ends were trimmed by 4 bases and 0 bases, with 12 bases remaining between them. This CDR3 spans 15 amino acids. A note on this clone: Its antigen remains unidentified.

Peripheral blood came from all dose cohorts at three timepoints. Profiling relied on immunoSEQ multiplex PCR, and the TCRdb table lists in-frame clones only, not all of them. Among 55,000 to 75,000 clones listed, roughly 91% were seen once. The chain employs TRBV7-9 and TRBJ1-2, with TRBD1 as a possible D gene (6 bases). Sequencing used CD4+ or CD8+ T cells sorted from blood, obtained in a trial of the OX40 agonist ivuxolimab. The TCR was taken from an adult with an advanced solid tumor such as melanoma, head and neck, liver or kidney cancer. The CDR3 sequence is CASSSAGESNYGYTF. CDR3 sequence (DNA): TGTGCCAGCAGCTCCGCAGGGGAATCTAACTATGGCTACACCTTC.